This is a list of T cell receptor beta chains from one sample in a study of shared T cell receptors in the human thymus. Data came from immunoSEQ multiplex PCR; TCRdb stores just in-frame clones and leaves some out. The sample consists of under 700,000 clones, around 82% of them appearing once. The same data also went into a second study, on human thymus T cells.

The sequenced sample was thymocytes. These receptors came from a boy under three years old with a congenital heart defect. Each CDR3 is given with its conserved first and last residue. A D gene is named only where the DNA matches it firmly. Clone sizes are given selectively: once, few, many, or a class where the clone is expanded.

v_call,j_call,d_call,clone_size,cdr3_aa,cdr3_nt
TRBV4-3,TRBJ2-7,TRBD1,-,CASSQDYRQGAVYEQYF,TGCGCCAGCAGCCAAGATTACCGACAGGGGGCTGTCTACGAGCAGTACTTC
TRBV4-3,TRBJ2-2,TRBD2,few,CASSQGLAGPNTGELFF,TGCGCCAGCAGCCAAGGGTTAGCGGGACCGAACACCGGGGAGCTGTTTTTT
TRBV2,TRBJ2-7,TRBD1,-,CASSEKVPTGIRYEQYF,TGTGCCAGCAGTGAAAAGGTCCCGACAGGGATTAGGTACGAGCAGTACTTC
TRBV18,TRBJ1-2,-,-,CASSPSPGGAGGYTF,TGTGCCAGCTCACCAAGCCCGGGGGGCGCGGGTGGCTACACCTTC
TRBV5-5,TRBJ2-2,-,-,CASSYEDRTNTGELFF,TGTGCCAGCAGCTATGAAGACAGAACGAACACCGGGGAGCTGTTTTTT
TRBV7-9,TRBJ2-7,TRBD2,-,CASSLPGLPSYEQYF,TGTGCCAGCAGCTTGCCGGGACTACCCTCCTACGAGCAGTACTTC
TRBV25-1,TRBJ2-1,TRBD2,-,CASSEVAGGQNVHFEQFF,TGTGCCAGCAGTGAAGTGGCGGGAGGGCAGAACGTTCATTTTGAGCAGTTCTTC
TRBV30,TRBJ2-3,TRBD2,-,CAWSQDSGSRDTQYF,TGTGCCTGGAGTCAGGATAGCGGGAGCAGGGATACGCAGTATTTT
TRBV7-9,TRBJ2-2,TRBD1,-,CASSSGTGANTGELFF,TGTGCCAGCAGCTCTGGGACAGGGGCGAACACCGGGGAGCTGTTTTTT
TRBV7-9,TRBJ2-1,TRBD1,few,CASSPSRDRGGEQFF,TGTGCCAGCAGCCCCAGCCGGGACAGGGGGGGTGAGCAGTTCTTC
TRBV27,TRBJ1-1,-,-,CASSPRGGPHGEAFF,TGTGCCAGCAGTCCACGCGGGGGCCCACACGGTGAAGCTTTCTTT
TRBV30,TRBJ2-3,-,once,CAWSGRLADTQYF,TGTGCCTGGAGTGGTAGACTAGCAGATACGCAGTATTTT
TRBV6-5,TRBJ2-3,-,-,CASSFRERGTDTQYF,TGTGCCAGCTCCTTCCGGGAGAGAGGAACAGATACGCAGTATTTT
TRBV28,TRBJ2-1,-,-,CASSPRGSGNEQFF,TGTGCCAGCAGCCCTAGGGGTAGTGGAAATGAGCAGTTCTTC
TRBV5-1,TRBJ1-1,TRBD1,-,CASSKPGQGVTEAFF,TGCGCCAGCAGTAAACCGGGACAGGGGGTGACTGAAGCTTTCTTT
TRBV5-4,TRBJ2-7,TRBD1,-,CASSPYDRGPREQYF,TGTGCCAGCAGCCCCTATGACAGGGGCCCCAGGGAGCAGTACTTC
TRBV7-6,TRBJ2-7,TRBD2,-,CASSHGVLAGETTLSEQYF,TGTGCCAGCAGCCACGGTGTACTAGCGGGCGAGACTACGCTCTCCGAGCAGTACTTC
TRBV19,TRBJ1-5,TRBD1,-,CATRRQGTNQPQHF,TGTGCCACTCGGAGACAGGGCACGAATCAGCCCCAGCATTTT
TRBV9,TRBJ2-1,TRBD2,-,CASSVGGSGEVPYNEQFF,TGTGCCAGCAGCGTAGGAGGTAGCGGGGAGGTTCCCTACAATGAGCAGTTCTTC
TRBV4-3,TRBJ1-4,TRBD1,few,CASSPDRGGEKLFF,TGCGCCAGCAGCCCCGACAGGGGAGGGGAAAAACTGTTTTTT
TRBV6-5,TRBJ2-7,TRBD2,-,CATTEGTSGSYEQYF,TGTGCCACCACAGAGGGGACTAGCGGGAGTTACGAGCAGTACTTC
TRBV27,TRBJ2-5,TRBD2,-,CASSSPLAGALLGAETQYF,TGTGCCAGCAGTTCCCCCCTAGCGGGAGCTTTACTAGGTGCGGAGACCCAGTACTTC
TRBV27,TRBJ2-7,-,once,CASSSSRRTSYEQYF,TGTGCCAGCTCGTCAAGTCGGAGAACCTCCTACGAGCAGTACTTC
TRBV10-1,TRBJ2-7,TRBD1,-,CASILEGTGDHEQYF,TGCGCCAGCATTTTAGAGGGGACAGGGGACCACGAGCAGTACTTC
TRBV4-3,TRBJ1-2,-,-,CASSQEGRGKDGYTF,TGCGCCAGCAGCCAAGAGGGTAGAGGGAAGGATGGCTACACCTTC
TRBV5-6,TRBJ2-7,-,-,CASSLFDPRAYEQYF,TGTGCCAGCAGCTTGTTTGATCCACGGGCCTACGAGCAGTACTTC
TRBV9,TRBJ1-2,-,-,CASSVGGEGCYTF,TGTGCCAGCAGCGTAGGGGGGGAGGGATGCTACACCTTC
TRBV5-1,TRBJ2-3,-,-,CASSLGGSPSTDTQYF,TGCGCCAGCAGCTTGGGGGGCTCCCCTAGCACAGATACGCAGTATTTT
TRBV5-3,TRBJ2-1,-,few,CARDTGGGGSGHNEQFF,TGTGCCAGAGATACAGGGGGAGGCGGGAGCGGTCACAATGAGCAGTTCTTC
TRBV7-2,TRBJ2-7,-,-,CASSGRGYEQYF,TGTGCCAGCAGCGGACGGGGCTACGAGCAGTACTTC
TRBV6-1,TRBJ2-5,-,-,CASSPRTHCKETQYF,TGTGCCAGCAGTCCCCGGACACACTGCAAAGAGACCCAGTACTTC
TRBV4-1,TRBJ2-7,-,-,CASSLWDKTYEQYF,TGCGCCAGCAGCCTGTGGGACAAGACCTACGAGCAGTACTTC
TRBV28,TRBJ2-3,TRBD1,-,CASRSLGQGKAHTDTQYF,TGTGCCAGCAGATCATTGGGACAGGGGAAAGCACACACAGATACGCAGTATTTT
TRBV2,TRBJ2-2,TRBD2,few,CASVTGLGNTANTGELFF,TGTGCCAGCGTGACTGGACTAGGGAACACTGCGAACACCGGGGAGCTGTTTTTT
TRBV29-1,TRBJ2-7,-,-,CSVDLQGHYEQYF,TGCAGCGTTGACCTCCAGGGTCACTACGAGCAGTACTTC
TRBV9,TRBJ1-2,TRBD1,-,CASSQRTGDGYGYTF,TGTGCCAGCAGCCAACGGACAGGGGATGGGTATGGCTACACCTTC
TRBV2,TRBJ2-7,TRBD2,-,CASSQLAGVIGAYF,TGTGCCAGCAGTCAACTAGCGGGAGTCATCGGGGCGTACTTC
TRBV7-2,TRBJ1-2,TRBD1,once,CAIRGPNYGYTF,TGTGCCATCAGGGGGCCGAACTATGGCTACACCTTC
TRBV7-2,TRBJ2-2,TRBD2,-,CASSGTSGGRGTGELFF,TGTGCCAGCAGCGGGACTAGCGGGGGACGGGGCACCGGGGAGCTGTTTTTT
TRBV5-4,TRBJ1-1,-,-,CASTQGLSNTEAFF,TGTGCCAGCACCCAGGGGCTGTCGAACACTGAAGCTTTCTTT
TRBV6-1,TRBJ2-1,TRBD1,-,CASGQGAHEQFF,TGTGCCAGCGGCCAGGGGGCGCATGAGCAGTTCTTC